These 21 T cell receptor beta chains were sequenced from one sample in a study of T-cell memory formation after mild COVID-19. TCRdb processed the 5' RACE reads anew with MiXCR; each CDR3 protein has one entry. The profile shows roughly 170,000 distinct CDR3 sequences, about 18% of them singletons. The sequencing input was PBMCs or a T cell subset sorted from them (not recorded which). Receptors originate from a man aged 18 to 29 who had mild COVID-19 (a few samples of this study predate the infection). Cell type and time point are not known.

This clonotype has at least ten counts. The V gene is TRBV7-6, the J gene TRBJ2-5; tentative D call: TRBD2 (5 bases). The CDR3 extends over 13 amino acids. Trimming cost V 5 bases and J 5 bases, with 12 bases left between them. Germline V lookup: CDR1 SGHVS, CDR2 FNYEAQ. The chain's CDR3 is CASSPRRIETQYF. The CDR3 nucleotides are TGTGCCAGCAGCCCGCGGAGGATCGAGACCCAGTACTTC. Combining the CDR3 with reference TRBV7-6 and TRBJ2-5 gives the whole variable domain GAGVSQSPRYKVTKRGQDVALRCDPISGHVSLYWYRQALGQGPEFLTYFNYEAQQDKSGLPNDRFSAERPEGSISTLTIQRTEQRDSAMYRCASSPRRIETQYFGPGTRLLVL.

Concerning this clonotype itself: At one of its ends the junction is not consistent with the germline gene, which may arise from a read error. V usage is TRBV7-8 and J usage is TRBJ2-2; D may correspond to TRBD1 or TRBD2 (5 bases each). Germline V gene sequence: CDR1 SGHVS, CDR2 FQNEAQ. This CDR3 comprises 15 residues. CDR3 loop: CASSLAGRSTRELFF. The CDR3, as DNA: TGTGCCAGCAGCTTAGCGGGACGAAGCACCAGGGAGCTGTTTTTT. The full variable domain, completed using reference TRBV7-8 and TRBJ2-2, is GAGVSQSPRYKVAKRGQDVALRCDPISGHVSLFWYQQALGQGPEFLTYFQNEAQLDKSGLPSDRFFAERPEGSVSTLKIQRTQQEDSAVYLCASSLAGRSTRELFFGEGSRLTVL.

In its sample, this clonotype was seen a few times. The V call is TRBV6-5, the J call TRBJ1-1; perhaps TRBD1 as D (6 bases). The germline gives CDR1 MNHEY, CDR2 SVGAGI. The V end lost 7 bases, the J end lost 3 bases, and 9 bases lay between the germline ends. This CDR3 comprises 12 residues. The CDR3 sequence is CASNDRYTEAFF. Here the CDR3 DNA reads TGTGCCAGCAATGACAGGTACACTGAAGCTTTCTTT.

V usage is TRBV20-1 and J usage is TRBJ1-2; unclear D gene. With 3 bases removed from V and 6 bases from J, the gap between germline ends came to 8 bases. Per germline, CDR1 DFQATT and CDR2 SNEGSKA (reference sequence). The CDR3 runs 11 residues. As DNA, the CDR3 is TGCAGTGCTAGTAGGGAAAATGGCTACACCTTC. Protein product: CSASRENGYTF.

The chain has TRBV20-1 and TRBJ2-5; weak D call: TRBD2 (5 bases). Looked up from germline, CDR1 is DFQATT and CDR2 is SNEGSKA (reference sequence). Trimming removed 3 bases from V and 5 bases from J, with 16 bases in between. The CDR3 loop spans 14 amino acids. The CDR3 here is CSASSVTGWETQYF. The CDR3 DNA follows: TGCAGTGCTAGTTCGGTAACGGGGTGGGAGACCCAGTACTTC.

This clonotype occurred a few times. Here the CDR3 reads CASSEGGTGVGYTF. The CDR3 nucleotides are TGCGCCAGCAGCGAAGGGGGGACAGGGGTCGGCTACACCTTC. This chain joins TRBV4-1 and TRBJ1-2; TRBD1 matches 10 bases. CDR3 length equals 14 residues. Germline loops: CDR1 MGHRA, CDR2 YSYEKL. J was trimmed by 8 bases and V by 5 bases; bases with no gene match: 8.

This clonotype is a singleton in its sample. J is TRBJ2-7 and V is TRBV6-5; 9 bases agree with TRBD2. V lost 2 bases to trimming and J lost 4 bases; unmatched junction nucleotides: 6. This CDR3 has 15 residues. Germline V gives CDR1 MNHEY, CDR2 SVGAGI. In DNA, the CDR3 is TGTGCCAGCAGTTACGGTGGCGGGGGGGATTACGAGCAGTACTTC. Translating gives CASSYGGGGDYEQYF.

V gene TRBV7-2 combines with J gene TRBJ1-3; D unresolved. The CDR3 contains 17 residues. Germline CDR1 is SGHTA and CDR2 is FQGNSA. V lost 4 bases and J lost 4, with 20 bases in between. The CDR3 coding sequence is TGTGCCAGCAGCTCTCGTGCAGGAGTGGGAGACGGAAACACCATATATTTT. Amino acids: CASSSRAGVGDGNTIYF.

This clonotype was observed a handful of times. This chain connects TRBV5-8 to TRBJ2-5, with D perhaps TRBD1 or TRBD2 (5 bases each). Germline CDR1 reads SGHTS; CDR2 reads YDEGEE. CDR3 length: 16 amino acids. Trimming pared 0 bases from V and 4 bases from J, leaving 16 bases between. The CDR3 nucleotides are TGTGCCAGCAGCTTGGGGATGAACGGGGCGGGAGAGACCCAGTACTTC. Amino acid sequence: CASSLGMNGAGETQYF.

For this clonotype: One end of the junction varies from germline; a read error may be responsible. The rearrangement links TRBV7-7 to TRBJ2-1; D is undetermined. The CDR3 totals 14 residues. The germline V gene encodes CDR1 SSHAT and CDR2 FNYEAQ (reference sequence). The CDR3 reads CASSLNTRYNEQFF. DNA for the CDR3: TGTGCTAGCAGCTTAAACACAAGATACAATGAGCAGTTCTTC.

This clonotype appeared once. The chain is built from TRBV4-1 and TRBJ2-3; perhaps D is TRBD1 or TRBD2 (5 bases each). The CDR3 extends over 15 amino acids. Looked up from germline, CDR1 is MGHRA and CDR2 is YSYEKL. V was shortened by 4 bases and J by 6 bases, with 17 bases between the two germline ends. CDR3 coding DNA: TGCGCCAGCAGCCCCCGATTCGGGGCCGAGGATACGCAGTATTTT. Encoded protein: CASSPRFGAEDTQYF.

The gene calls are TRBV5-1 and TRBJ2-3; no firm D call. The ends were cut back, 0 bases at V and 2 bases at J, with 19 bases in the middle. This CDR3 comprises 18 residues. CDR1 SGHRS and CDR2 YFSETQ come from the germline V gene. The DNA for the CDR3 is TGCGCCAGCAGCTTGGCCTCGGCCTCACGATCATTCACAGATACGCAGTATTTT. Translating it yields CASSLASASRSFTDTQYF. Full variable domain (outside the CDR3, taken from reference TRBV5-1 and TRBJ2-3): KAGVTQTPRYLIKTRGQQVTLSCSPISGHRSVSWYQQTPGQGLQFLFEYFSETQRNKGNFPGRFSGRQFSNSRSEMNVSTLELGDSALYLCASSLASASRSFTDTQYFGPGTRLTVL.

The chain uses TRBV5-1 and TRBJ2-7; 7 positions match TRBD1. Trimming cost V 3 bases and J 5 bases; bases outside gene matches: 5. CDR1 is SGHRS and CDR2 is YFSETQ in the germline V gene. The CDR3 sequence is 13 residues long. The CDR3 nucleotides are TGCGCCAGCAGCTACCCCGACAGGGACGAGCAGTACGTC. Its protein product is CASSYPDRDEQYV.

The chain recombines TRBV5-1 with TRBJ2-2; TRBD1 agrees at 9 bases. Losses at the gene ends were 0 bases for V and 2 bases for J; bases not matched to a gene: 5. From germline, CDR1 is SGHRS and CDR2 YFSETQ. The CDR3 consists of 17 residues. CDR3 protein: CASSLGTGALNTGELFF. The CDR3 DNA sequence: TGCGCCAGCAGCTTGGGGACAGGGGCATTAAACACCGGGGAGCTGTTTTTT.

A few counts support this clonotype. The V and J genes are TRBV4-3 and TRBJ2-2; 10 nucleotides align to TRBD2. The germline V gene has CDR1 LGHNA and CDR2 YSLEER. With V trimmed by 0 bases and J by 3 bases, 4 bases remained unmatched. The CDR3 totals 17 residues. Here the CDR3 DNA reads TGCGCCAGCAGCCAAGAACCCCTAGCGGGGGACACCGGGGAGCTGTTTTTT. Its protein is CASSQEPLAGDTGELFF.

This clonotype came up a few times. The chain links TRBV20-1 to TRBJ2-3; 13 bases match TRBD2. The germline V gene has CDR1 DFQATT and CDR2 SNEGSKA (reference sequence). The CDR3 sequence is 17 residues long. The V and J ends lost 2 bases and 4 bases, in that order; junction bases with no gene match: 9. Written as DNA, the CDR3 is TGCAGTGCTAGAACTCCCGGGACTAGCGGGGTGGCAGATACGCAGTATTTT. This codes for CSARTPGTSGVADTQYF.

The rearrangement joins TRBV6-5 to TRBJ1-2; the match to TRBD1 covers 9 bases. V lost 9 bases, J lost 7 bases, and 12 bases stayed unmatched. Germline V gene lookup returns CDR1 MNHEY and CDR2 SVGAGI. The CDR3 is made up of 14 amino acids. For the CDR3, the DNA is TGTGCCAGTCACACGACAACAGGGGGCGGTGGCTACACCTTC. Protein product: CASHTTTGGGGYTF.

V gene TRBV14 combines with J gene TRBJ1-2, with TRBD1 as a possible D gene (6 bases). V shed 3 bases and J shed 5 bases, with 13 bases lying between them. The CDR3 covers 14 residues. Germline values: CDR1 SGHDN, CDR2 FVKESK. The chain's CDR3 is CASSHRTARYGYTF. The CDR3 DNA reads TGTGCCAGCAGCCATCGGACAGCTCGTTATGGCTACACCTTC.

A note on this clonotype: This CDR3 fails to terminate in the conserved phenylalanine or tryptophan, so it likely reflects a read error. The CDR3 loop is CSADLKAGFQETQYY. The DNA of the CDR3 is TGCAGCGCCGATCTCAAGGCGGGGTTTCAAGAGACCCAGTACTAC. The chain employs TRBV29-1 and TRBJ2-5, with D tentatively TRBD2 (6 bases). The germline V and J ends were trimmed by 7 bases and 2 bases, with 20 bases remaining between them. This CDR3 is built from 15 residues. Germline V gene lookup returns CDR1 SQVTM and CDR2 ANQGSEA.

The chain joins TRBV12-3 or TRBV12-4 to TRBJ1-1; 8 nucleotides align to TRBD1. V trimming: 6 bases; J trimming: 8 bases; junction bases outside the gene matches: 5. This CDR3 region has 12 residues. The CDR3 DNA sequence: TGTGCCAGCAGCTATGGGACAGGAGAAGCTTTCTTT. This encodes CASSYGTGEAFF.

The chain recombines TRBV12-3 or TRBV12-4 with TRBJ2-7; the match to TRBD1 covers 9 bases. J gave up 5 bases and V 5 bases, and 7 bases lay outside the gene matches. This CDR3 is 14 amino acids long. CDR3 loop: CASSPRTGVDEQYF. For the CDR3, the DNA is TGTGCCAGCAGTCCCCGGACAGGGGTGGACGAGCAGTACTTC.